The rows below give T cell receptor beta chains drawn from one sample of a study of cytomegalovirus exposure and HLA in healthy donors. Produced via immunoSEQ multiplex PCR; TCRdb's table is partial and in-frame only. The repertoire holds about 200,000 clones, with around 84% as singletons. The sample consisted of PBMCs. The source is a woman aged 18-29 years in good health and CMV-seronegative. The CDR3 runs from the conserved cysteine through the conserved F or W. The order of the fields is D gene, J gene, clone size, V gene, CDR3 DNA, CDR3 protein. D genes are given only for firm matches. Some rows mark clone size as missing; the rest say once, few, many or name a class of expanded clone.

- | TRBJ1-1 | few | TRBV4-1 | TGCGCCAGCAGCCAAGTTCCAGGGCTGAACACTGAAGCTTTCTTT | CASSQVPGLNTEAFF
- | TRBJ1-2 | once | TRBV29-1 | TGCAGCGTTGAAGATCGGGGAGTAGGTGGCTACACCTTC | CSVEDRGVGGYTF
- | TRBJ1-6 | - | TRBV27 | TGTGCCAGCAGTCTTAAGACCGGGGGTTTCTATTCACCCCTCCACTTT | CASSLKTGGFYSPLHF
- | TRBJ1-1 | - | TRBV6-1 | TGTGCCAGCGAGACAGTCAGTGAAGCTTTCTTT | CASETVSEAFF
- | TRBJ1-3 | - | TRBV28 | TGTGCCAGCAGTCGGGGGTTGAAGGGGGGAAACACCATATATTTT | CASSRGLKGGNTIYF
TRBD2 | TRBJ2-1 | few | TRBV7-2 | TGTGCCAGCAGCCCCCAGCGGGGTGTGTTGAATGAGCAGTTCTTC | CASSPQRGVLNEQFF
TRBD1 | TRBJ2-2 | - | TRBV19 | TGTGCCAGTAGTACCTCAACAGGGGGCGAGGACACCGGGGAGCTGTTTTTT | CASSTSTGGEDTGELFF
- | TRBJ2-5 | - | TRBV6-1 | TGTGCCAGCAGCACAGGGTCCCAAGAGACCCAGTACTTC | CASSTGSQETQYF
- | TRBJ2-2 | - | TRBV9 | TGTGCCAGCAGCGTAGGACTATTCACCGGGGAGCTGTTTTTT | CASSVGLFTGELFF
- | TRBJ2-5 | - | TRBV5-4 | TGTGCCAGCAGCTTGGAGGGAGGGGGACGGGAGACCCAGTACTTC | CASSLEGGGRETQYF
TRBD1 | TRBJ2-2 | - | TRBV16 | TGTGCCAGCAGCCCTCGACAGGGGCGGAACACCGGGGAGCTGTTTTTT | CASSPRQGRNTGELFF
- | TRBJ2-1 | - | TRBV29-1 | TGCAGCGCCACACAGGGCCATATTGAGCAGTTCTTC | CSATQGHIEQFF
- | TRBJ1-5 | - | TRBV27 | TGTGCCAGCAGTTTACGGGGCAATCAGCCCCAGCATTTT | CASSLRGNQPQHF
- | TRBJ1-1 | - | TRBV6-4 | TGTGCCAGCAAAAACCTGGCGGGGAACACTGAAGCTTTCTTT | CASKNLAGNTEAFF
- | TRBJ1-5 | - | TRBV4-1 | TGCGCCAGCAGCCAAGACAGGGTCGGTCAGCCCCAGCATTTT | CASSQDRVGQPQHF
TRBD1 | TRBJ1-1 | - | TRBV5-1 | TGCGCCAGCAGCTTATCTTCAGGGGGCGGAGGGAACACTGAAGCTTTCTTT | CASSLSSGGGGNTEAFF
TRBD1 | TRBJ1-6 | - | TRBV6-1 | TGTGCCATCCGAGAACAGGGGCTCGGGTCACCCCTCCACTTT | CAIREQGLGSPLHF
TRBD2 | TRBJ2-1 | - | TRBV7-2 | TGTGCCAGCAGCTCAACGGGACTAGCGAAATACAATGAGCAGTTCTTC | CASSSTGLAKYNEQFF
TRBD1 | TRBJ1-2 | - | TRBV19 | TGTGCCAGTAGTCGACAGGGAAGCTATGGCTACACCTTC | CASSRQGSYGYTF
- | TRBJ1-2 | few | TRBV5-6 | TGTGCCAGCAGCTTTCCAGACTATGGCTACACCTTC | CASSFPDYGYTF
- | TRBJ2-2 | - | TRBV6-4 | TGTGCCAGCAGTCAGAACACCGGGGAGCTGTTTTTT | CASSQNTGELFF
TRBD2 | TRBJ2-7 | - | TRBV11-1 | TGTGCCAGCAGCCTCACTAGCGGGAGCAGGTACGAGCAGTACTTC | CASSLTSGSRYEQYF
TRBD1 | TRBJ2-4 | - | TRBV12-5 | TGTGCTAGTGGTAGACGACAGGGTCAGGTGAACATTCAGTACTTC | CASGRRQGQVNIQYF
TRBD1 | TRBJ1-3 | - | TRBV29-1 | TGCAGCGTTCTAGACAGGGGAGGAAACACCATATATTTT | CSVLDRGGNTIYF
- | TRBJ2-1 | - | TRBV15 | TGTGCCACCAGCAAAGGGGAGGCCTACAATGAGCAGTTCTTC | CATSKGEAYNEQFF
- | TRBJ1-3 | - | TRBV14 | TGTGCTTCCGGCTCTGGAAACACCATATATTTT | CASGSGNTIYF
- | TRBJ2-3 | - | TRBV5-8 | TGTGCCAGCAGCTTGCCCGTGGCAGGGGTAACAGATACGCAGTATTTT | CASSLPVAGVTDTQYF
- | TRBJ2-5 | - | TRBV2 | TGTGCCAGCAGTGAAGTGGGGGAGGGGGCCCAGTACTTC | CASSEVGEGAQYF
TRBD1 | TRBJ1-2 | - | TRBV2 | TGTGCCAGCAGGGGGACAGGGGCTAACTATGGCTACACCTTC | CASRGTGANYGYTF
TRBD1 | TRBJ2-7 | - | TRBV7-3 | TGTGCCAGCAGCTCGGGACAGATATCTCCCTTGAAGCAGTACTTC | CASSSGQISPLKQYF
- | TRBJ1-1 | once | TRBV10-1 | TGCGCCAGCAGTCGGGGGGGACACGGTGAAGCTTTCTTT | CASSRGGHGEAFF
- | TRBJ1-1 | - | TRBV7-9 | TGTGCCAGCAGCCCTCTGTTCACTGAAGCTTTCTTT | CASSPLFTEAFF
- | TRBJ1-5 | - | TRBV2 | TGTGCCAGCAGTGCGAGGACAGTCTGGTTCAATCAGCCCCAGCATTTT | CASSARTVWFNQPQHF